These T cell receptor beta chains were read from a single sample in a study of blood T cell repertoires in COVID-19. Using immunoSEQ multiplex PCR, the repertoire was profiled, and TCRdb retains in-frame clones only, with some absent. The table lists around 400,000 clones, nearly 90% of them singletons. The sequenced material came from PBMCs or T cells enriched from blood (not recorded which). These receptors were taken from a young woman who had been exposed to COVID-19. CDR3s include the opening cysteine and the closing phenylalanine or tryptophan. The order of the fields is CDR3 protein, CDR3 DNA, J gene, clone size, D gene, CDR3 length, V gene. The D gene is left open where the match is weak. Rows give clone size only sometimes, using once, few, many, or a class for an expanded clone.

CDR3: CASSMWSGLAGPYEQYF
DNA: TGTGCCAGTAGTATGTGGTCCGGACTAGCGGGGCCTTACGAGCAGTACTTC
J: TRBJ2-7
size: .
D: TRBD2
length: 17
V: TRBV19

CDR3: CASSLISFGQGNGYTF
DNA: TGTGCCAGCAGTTTAATCAGTTTCGGACAGGGTAATGGCTACACCTTC
J: TRBJ1-2
size: once
D: TRBD1
length: 16
V: TRBV28

CDR3: CASSDTGGEGNEQFF
DNA: TGTGCCAGCAGCGATACAGGGGGCGAGGGCAATGAGCAGTTCTTC
J: TRBJ2-1
size: few
D: TRBD1
length: 15
V: TRBV6-4

CDR3: CAISPGQGSYGYTF
DNA: TGTGCCATCAGTCCGGGACAGGGGAGCTATGGCTACACCTTC
J: TRBJ1-2
size: once
D: TRBD1
length: 14
V: TRBV10-3

CDR3: CACSFPVAHTNYGYTF
DNA: TGTGCCTGCTCCTTTCCAGTGGCACATACAAACTATGGCTACACCTTC
J: TRBJ1-2
size: .
D: .
length: 16
V: TRBV30

CDR3: CASSYSGTDPYEQYF
DNA: TGTGCCAGCAGTTACTCCGGGACAGATCCCTACGAGCAGTACTTC
J: TRBJ2-7
size: .
D: TRBD1
length: 15
V: TRBV6-2/TRBV6-3

CDR3: CASSPGRGGNTEAFF
DNA: TGTGCCAGCAGCCCCGGACGGGGGGGGAACACTGAAGCTTTCTTT
J: TRBJ1-1
size: .
D: .
length: 15
V: TRBV7-6

CDR3: CASSLARTVYGYTF
DNA: TGTGCCAGCAGCTTAGCTAGGACAGTCTATGGCTACACCTTC
J: TRBJ1-2
size: .
D: .
length: 14
V: TRBV7-2

CDR3: CASSQEGQGNTEAFF
DNA: TGCGCCAGCAGCCAAGAGGGGCAGGGGAACACTGAAGCTTTCTTT
J: TRBJ1-1
size: .
D: .
length: 15
V: TRBV4-1

CDR3: CASTHLDRETYGYTF
DNA: TGTGCCAGTACCCACTTGGACAGGGAGACCTATGGCTACACCTTC
J: TRBJ1-2
size: .
D: TRBD1
length: 15
V: TRBV19

CDR3: CASSLFGDTIYF
DNA: TGTGCCAGCAGTTTATTTGGAGACACCATATATTTT
J: TRBJ1-3
size: .
D: .
length: 12
V: TRBV28

CDR3: CASSLRGTDTQYF
DNA: TGTGCCAGCAGCCTCCGGGGGACAGATACGCAGTATTTT
J: TRBJ2-3
size: .
D: .
length: 13
V: TRBV3-1/TRBV3-2

CDR3: CASSEDRGGPTEAFF
DNA: TGTGCCAGCAGTGAAGATCGGGGAGGGCCCACTGAAGCTTTCTTT
J: TRBJ1-1
size: few
D: .
length: 15
V: TRBV6-1

CDR3: CASSSRPRERDEAFF
DNA: TGTGCCAGTAGTTCCCGCCCCAGGGAGCGGGATGAAGCTTTCTTT
J: TRBJ1-1
size: .
D: .
length: 15
V: TRBV19

CDR3: CASSRLLVTETQYF
DNA: TGTGCCAGCAGTCGATTACTAGTAACGGAGACCCAGTACTTC
J: TRBJ2-5
size: .
D: .
length: 14
V: TRBV14

CDR3: CASSLGSGDGYTF
DNA: TGCGCCAGCAGCTTGGGTTCGGGGGATGGCTACACCTTC
J: TRBJ1-2
size: .
D: .
length: 13
V: TRBV5-1

CDR3: CASSEFGRDTQYF
DNA: TGTGCCAGCAGTGAATTTGGGAGGGATACGCAGTATTTT
J: TRBJ2-3
size: .
D: .
length: 13
V: TRBV25-1

CDR3: CAWSARGLTRQPQHF
DNA: TGTGCCTGGAGTGCTAGGGGGCTGACCCGTCAGCCCCAGCATTTT
J: TRBJ1-5
size: .
D: TRBD1
length: 15
V: TRBV30

CDR3: CASSSLSGEQYF
DNA: TGTGCCAGCAGTTCTCTGTCAGGCGAGCAGTACTTC
J: TRBJ2-7
size: .
D: .
length: 12
V: TRBV6-5

CDR3: CASSPGSDTQYF
DNA: TGTGCCAGCAGCCCCGGTTCAGATACGCAGTATTTT
J: TRBJ2-3
size: .
D: .
length: 12
V: TRBV11-2

CDR3: CASSFLLLAGGAYEQYF
DNA: TGTGCCAGCAGCTTCCTCCTACTAGCGGGAGGGGCCTACGAGCAGTACTTC
J: TRBJ2-7
size: .
D: TRBD2
length: 17
V: TRBV11-2

CDR3: CASSQDVTVPYNSPLHF
DNA: TGCGCCAGCAGCCAAGATGTAACAGTCCCCTATAATTCACCCCTCCACTTT
J: TRBJ1-6
size: .
D: .
length: 17
V: TRBV4-3

CDR3: CASSVRLAGVQETQYF
DNA: TGTGCCAGCAGCGTGAGACTAGCGGGGGTCCAAGAGACCCAGTACTTC
J: TRBJ2-5
size: .
D: TRBD2
length: 16
V: TRBV7-6

CDR3: CASSEDRTREETQYF
DNA: TGTGCCAGCAGTGAAGATCGGACTAGAGAAGAGACCCAGTACTTC
J: TRBJ2-5
size: .
D: TRBD2
length: 15
V: TRBV2

CDR3: CASSKGLENDQPQHF
DNA: TGTGCCAGCAGCAAGGGGCTGGAGAACGATCAGCCCCAGCATTTT
J: TRBJ1-5
size: .
D: .
length: 15
V: TRBV28

CDR3: CASSLGYSGLVTDTQYF
DNA: TGTGCCAGCAGCTTGGGGTATAGCGGCCTTGTCACAGATACGCAGTATTTT
J: TRBJ2-3
size: .
D: .
length: 17
V: TRBV5-6

CDR3: CASSLGRLGEQYF
DNA: TGCGCCAGCAGCTTGGGGCGGCTCGGAGAGCAGTACTTC
J: TRBJ2-7
size: .
D: .
length: 13
V: TRBV5-1

CDR3: CASSLAPGGAGYTF
DNA: TGTGCCAGCAGTTTGGCCCCTGGGGGGGCTGGCTACACCTTC
J: TRBJ1-2
size: .
D: .
length: 14
V: TRBV28

CDR3: CASSLPTGTSGLNTDTQYF
DNA: TGTGCCAGCAGTTTACCCACAGGGACTAGCGGGCTGAACACAGATACGCAGTATTTT
J: TRBJ2-3
size: once
D: TRBD2
length: 19
V: TRBV28

CDR3: CASSFRDRADEQYF
DNA: TGTGCCAGCAGTTTCCGGGACAGGGCGGACGAGCAGTACTTC
J: TRBJ2-7
size: .
D: TRBD1
length: 14
V: TRBV6-5